This TCR beta chain was documented in a study of OX40 agonist ivuxolimab in advanced cancers. Across the study: Patients got intravenous ivuxolimab at 0.01 to 10 mg/kg every 2 weeks.

V was pared by 0 bases and J by 4 bases, with 9 bases between. Germline values: CDR1 SGHVS, CDR2 FQNEAQ. The CDR3 extends over 15 amino acids. Details on this clone: The antigen remains undetermined.

The repertoire was sequenced with immunoSEQ multiplex PCR; TCRdb's copy has only in-frame clones and lacks some. The table includes over 65,000 clones, roughly four fifths detected once. Study findings and constraints: No antigen was identified for the clonally expanded peripheral T cells. Expanded clones tended on average to be more numerous among CD8+ T cells than CD4+.

This sequence joins TRBV7-8 and TRBJ2-2; D is possibly TRBD1 (6 bases). This receptor was taken from an adult with an advanced solid tumor such as melanoma, head and neck, liver or kidney cancer. The sequenced sample was CD4+ or CD8+ T cells sorted from blood, obtained in a trial of the OX40 agonist ivuxolimab. CDR3 in DNA: TGTGCCAGCAGCTTAGCACAGGGTGGCACCGGGGAGCTGTTTTTT. Amino acids: CASSLAQGGTGELFF.